These 19 T cell receptor beta chains came from one sample sequenced in a study of beta chain bispecific antibodies for T cell cancers. Broader study findings: Normal T cells contributed less of the targeted TRBV signal than the leukemia cells did.

Blood mononuclear cells were expanded for 3 days using either OKT3 anti-CD3 antibody or CD3/CD28 beads. Their target antigens are unknown. A single record per CDR3 protein comes from TCRdb applying MiXCR to the 5' RACE reads. This sample has 20,000 to 25,000 distinct CDR3 sequences, with about 2.7% found just once. Sequenced input: healthy donor T cells cultured with leukemia cells. The receptors derive from a human donor in good health. Some clones in this sample may be carry-over from other donors' samples.

This clonotype was seen a few times. This chain uses TRBV5-5 with TRBJ2-7; TRBD1 matches at 10 bases. The V and J ends lost 3 bases and 2 bases, in that order; junction bases with no gene match: 2. CDR1 and CDR2 from the germline V gene are SGHKS and YYEKEE (reference sequence). The CDR3 is 14 amino acids. The CDR3 loop is CASSSGTGAYEQYF. CDR3 in DNA: TGTGCCAGCAGCTCCGGGACAGGGGCCTACGAGCAGTACTTC.

There are many counts of this clonotype. The rearrangement uses TRBV5-1 and TRBJ1-1, with D perhaps TRBD1 (6 bases). The CDR3 has 15 residues. Trimming stripped 0 bases from V and 1 base from J, with 10 bases between. The germline V gene has CDR1 SGHRS and CDR2 YFSETQ. The CDR3: CASSLAGTQNTEAFF. In DNA form, the CDR3 reads TGCGCCAGCAGCTTGGCCGGGACACAGAACACTGAAGCTTTCTTT.

This clonotype was recorded many times. V is TRBV27 and J is TRBJ2-7, with D perhaps TRBD1 or TRBD2 (5 bases each). CDR1 is MNHEY, CDR2 SMNVEV, per germline (reference sequence). The CDR3 consists of 14 residues. V was clipped by 6 bases and J by 3 bases, with 15 bases between them. CDR3 residues: CASSPGTEIYEQYF. The CDR3, as DNA: TGTGCCAGCAGCCCTGGGACGGAAATCTACGAGCAGTACTTC.

This clonotype was seen repeatedly, ten times or more. The chain combines TRBV7-3 with TRBJ2-2; D remains unclear. The CDR3 totals 14 residues. Trimming pared 2 bases from V and 4 bases from J, leaving 8 bases between. Germline CDR1 is SGHTA and CDR2 is FQGTGA. Here the CDR3 DNA reads TGTGCCAGCAGCTTAGGTCCGGGCACCGGGGAGCTGTTTTTT. Protein sequence: CASSLGPGTGELFF.

Many counts were recorded for this clonotype. This chain connects TRBV27 to TRBJ2-1; 10 bases map to TRBD1. The V segment lost 0 bases and the J segment 3 bases; nucleotides outside the gene matches: 2. Germline CDR1 is MNHEY and CDR2 is SMNVEV (reference sequence). The CDR3 runs 16 residues. The chain's CDR3 is CASSLSGDRGYNEQFF. In DNA, the CDR3 is TGTGCCAGCAGTTTATCCGGGGACAGGGGCTACAATGAGCAGTTCTTC.

This clonotype was counted ten times or more. This sequence joins TRBV7-9 and TRBJ1-4, with 9 bases matching TRBD1. Germline V lookup: CDR1 SEHNR, CDR2 FQNEAQ (reference sequence). CDR3 size: 16 residues. V was pared by 5 bases and J by 8 bases, with 12 bases of the junction left unmatched. The CDR3 here is CASSLRMGQGREKLFF. CDR3 nucleotide sequence: TGTGCCAGCAGCCTTAGGATGGGACAGGGTCGCGAAAAACTGTTTTTT.

In its sample, this clonotype was seen many times. The V and J genes are TRBV27 and TRBJ1-3; D ambiguous. Germline V gene data show CDR1 as MNHEY and CDR2 as SMNVEV (reference sequence). The CDR3 has 13 amino acids. V lost 5 bases and J 4 bases, leaving 9 bases between the germline ends. The chain's CDR3 is CASSNRLGNTIYF. DNA of the CDR3: TGTGCCAGCAGTAACCGATTGGGAAACACCATATATTTT.

This clonotype was detected many times. The chain has TRBV10-3 and TRBJ2-5; 9 bases agree with TRBD1. Germline CDR1 reads ENHRY; CDR2 reads SYGVKD. V shed 0 bases and J 3 bases; nucleotides not matched to a gene: 2. The CDR3 has 15 residues. The CDR3 DNA reads as TGTGCCATCAGTGAGTCGGGGACAGGGAAAGAGACCCAGTACTTC. Translation gives CAISESGTGKETQYF.

This clonotype was picked up many times. V and J are TRBV7-9 and TRBJ1-1; TRBD1 agrees at 7 bases. J was trimmed by 3 bases and V by 3 bases; bases with no gene match: 1. Germline-derived CDR1 and CDR2 are SEHNR and FQNEAQ (reference sequence). The CDR3 loop spans 13 amino acids. The CDR3 protein is CASSFGQDTEAFF. The CDR3 DNA reads as TGTGCCAGCAGCTTCGGACAGGACACTGAAGCTTTCTTT.

This clonotype came up many times. The rearrangement uses TRBV7-2 and TRBJ2-2, with no clear D. The ends were cut back, 2 bases at V and 1 base at J, with 8 bases in the middle. CDR3 length equals 15 residues. Germline values: CDR1 SGHTA, CDR2 FQGNSA. In nucleotides, the CDR3 is TGTGCCAGCAGCTTACAGTGGGGGAACACCGGGGAGCTGTTTTTT. Encoded protein: CASSLQWGNTGELFF.

This clonotype showed up many times. The chain combines TRBV14 with TRBJ2-1; D call uncertain. Germline CDR1 reads SGHDN; CDR2 reads FVKESK. V was trimmed by 0 bases and J by 0 bases, leaving 12 bases between them. The CDR3 is made up of 17 amino acids. The CDR3 DNA follows: TGTGCCAGCAGCCAAGAAGGGCCGATAAGCTCCTACAATGAGCAGTTCTTC. Its translation: CASSQEGPISSYNEQFF.

This clonotype appeared many times. The chain carries TRBV20-1 and TRBJ1-2; TRBD1 matches at 10 bases. Germline CDR1 DFQATT, CDR2 SNEGSKA (reference sequence). The CDR3 contains 15 residues. With V trimmed by 6 bases and J by 8 bases, 15 bases remained unmatched. CDR3 DNA sequence: TGCAGTGCCCCGGGACAGGGGAAGGAGCGATCCGGCTACACCTTC. Protein product: CSAPGQGKERSGYTF.

This CDR3 is CASSLQGSSYEQYF. The CDR3 coding sequence is TGTGCCAGCAGTTTACAGGGGTCCTCCTACGAGCAGTACTTC. The rearrangement uses TRBV27 and TRBJ2-7; TRBD1 is a possible D gene (6 bases). The CDR3 sequence is 14 residues long. The germline CDR1 and CDR2 sequences are MNHEY and SMNVEV (reference sequence). The V gene lost 2 bases and the J gene lost 0 bases, with 8 bases spanning the gap.

This clonotype was counted a few times. The chain uses TRBV27 and TRBJ1-3; D unclear. The CDR3 runs 15 residues. The germline CDR1 and CDR2 sequences are MNHEY and SMNVEV (reference sequence). The ends were cut back, 3 bases at V and 0 bases at J, with 9 bases in the middle. The CDR3 coding sequence is TGTGCCAGCAGTTTGATAATGGGCTCTGGAAACACCATATATTTT. As protein: CASSLIMGSGNTIYF.

This clonotype was recorded many times. The chain recombines TRBV3-1 with TRBJ1-1; D is undetermined. Germline loops: CDR1 LGHDT, CDR2 YNNKEL (reference sequence). The CDR3 is made up of 16 amino acids. V was trimmed by 1 base and J by 4 bases, leaving 16 bases between them. The CDR3: CASSQVKGRIGTEAFF. The DNA for the CDR3 is TGTGCCAGCAGCCAAGTGAAGGGAAGGATTGGCACTGAAGCTTTCTTT. Supplemented by reference TRBV3-1 and TRBJ1-1, the full variable domain reads DTAVSQTPKYLVTQMGNDKSIKCEQNLGHDTMYWYKQDSKKFLKIMFSYNNKELIINETVPNRFSPKSPDKAHLNLHINSLELGDSAVYFCASSQVKGRIGTEAFFGQGTRLTVV.

The chain combines TRBV28 with TRBJ2-3; 7 nucleotides agree with TRBD2. J was trimmed by 2 bases and V by 6 bases; bases with no gene match: 8. CDR3 length: 15 residues. Germline V gives CDR1 MDHEN, CDR2 SYDVKM. The CDR3 reads CASRRDYSDTDTQYF. For the CDR3, the DNA is TGTGCCAGCAGGCGGGACTACTCCGACACAGATACGCAGTATTTT.

This clonotype appeared many times. This chain joins TRBV14 and TRBJ1-2; TRBD1 agrees at 8 bases. V shed 6 bases, J shed 4 bases, and the junction held 10 bases outside the gene matches. The germline CDR1 and CDR2 sequences are SGHDN and FVKESK. This CDR3 spans 15 amino acids. The CDR3 is CASSPTGTGLYGYTF. In nucleotides, the CDR3 is TGTGCCAGCAGTCCGACCGGGACAGGCCTCTATGGCTACACCTTC.

This clonotype showed up just a few times. The chain links TRBV20-1 to TRBJ2-1; 10 bases match TRBD2. The CDR3 is 17 residues long. Germline assignment: CDR1 DFQATT and CDR2 SNEGSKA (reference sequence). After removal of 0 bases from V and 7 bases from J, the junction contained 12 bases not matched to a gene. Here the CDR3 DNA reads TGCAGTGCTAGAGATATTCGACTAGCGGGCCACCTTAATGAGCAGTTCTTC. Protein sequence: CSARDIRLAGHLNEQFF.

By share of the sample, this clonotype is medium-sized (0.01 to 0.1%). J is TRBJ2-7 and V is TRBV20-1; 7 positions match TRBD2. Per the germline V gene, CDR1 is DFQATT and CDR2 is SNEGSKA (reference sequence). CDR3 length equals 15 residues. Germline trimming cut 2 bases from V and 0 bases from J; bases unmatched to any gene: 7. CDR3 bases: TGCAGTGCTAGACAGGGACTACCAAACTCCTACGAGCAGTACTTC. Amino acids: CSARQGLPNSYEQYF.